This is a list of T cell receptor beta chains from one sample in a study of TIL therapy for anti-PD-1-resistant metastatic lung cancer. Sequencing was performed with immunoSEQ multiplex PCR; in TCRdb, only in-frame clones are kept and a portion is missing. Of 55,000 to 65,000 clones in the sample, 73% were seen once. Sequencing used blood, obtained at baseline. These receptors were collected from a person aged 25-85 years with non-small cell lung cancer. Both conserved end residues are part of each CDR3. Each record gives: CDR3 DNA, CDR3 protein, clone size, V gene, J gene, D gene. D genes are given only for firm matches. Some rows mark clone size as missing; the rest say once, few, many or name a class of expanded clone.

TGTGCCAGCAGCCTCCGGGACAGCACAGACCAAGAGACCCAGTACTTC,CASSLRDSTDQETQYF,NA,TRBV4-2,TRBJ2-5,TRBD1
TGTGCCTGGAGTCGACAGGGTCCTATCAATTCACCCCTCCACTTT,CAWSRQGPINSPLHF,NA,TRBV30,TRBJ1-6,TRBD1
TGTGCCAGCAGCTTATCCAGCGGAACCTACACCGGGGAGCTGTTTTTT,CASSLSSGTYTGELFF,NA,TRBV7-8,TRBJ2-2,NA
TGTGCCAGCAGTAAAACAGGGGTCCGAGAGACCCAGTACTTC,CASSKTGVRETQYF,NA,TRBV2,TRBJ2-5,TRBD1
TGTGCCAGCAGCACGGGACTAGCGGCAGATACGCAGTATTTT,CASSTGLAADTQYF,NA,TRBV7-9,TRBJ2-3,TRBD2
TGTGCCAGCAGCTCCCGACCGTCTTCTGGAAACACCATATATTTT,CASSSRPSSGNTIYF,NA,TRBV5-5,TRBJ1-3,NA
TGCAGCGTCCGCGGACTAGCGGGAATCACAGATACGCAGTATTTT,CSVRGLAGITDTQYF,NA,TRBV29-1,TRBJ2-3,TRBD2
TGCGCCAGCAGCAGGGAGAGGACAGGGGGCCCAGCGGTTGAAAAACTGTTTTTT,CASSRERTGGPAVEKLFF,NA,TRBV4-3,TRBJ1-4,TRBD1
TGTGCCAGCCCCGCTAGCGGTGTGAGCTCCTACAATGAGCAGTTCTTC,CASPASGVSSYNEQFF,NA,TRBV2,TRBJ2-1,TRBD2
TGTGCCAGCAGTCTCATGGGGTTTAAGGGCTACGAGCAGTACTTC,CASSLMGFKGYEQYF,NA,TRBV2,TRBJ2-7,NA
TGCGCCAGCAGCTTAGGGACAATACCTATCGATACGCAGTATTTT,CASSLGTIPIDTQYF,NA,TRBV5-1,TRBJ2-3,NA
TGTGCCAGCTCACCATCGGTTCTAGGGACAGGCAATGGCTACACCTTC,CASSPSVLGTGNGYTF,NA,TRBV18,TRBJ1-2,TRBD1
TGTGCCACCAGCAGAGGACAGTCTGAAGCTTTCTTT,CATSRGQSEAFF,NA,TRBV15,TRBJ1-1,NA
TGTGCCAGCAGCCAGGAACGACAAGAGACCCAGTACTTC,CASSQERQETQYF,NA,TRBV14,TRBJ2-5,NA
TGTGCCAGCAGCTCCTACCAGGGGACCATTCAGTACTTC,CASSSYQGTIQYF,medium-sized,TRBV5-5,TRBJ2-4,NA
TGTGCCAGCAGCTTAGCGGGTGGGGGGGATGAGCAGTTCTTC,CASSLAGGGDEQFF,NA,TRBV5-4,TRBJ2-1,TRBD2
TGTGCCAGTTGGGGACTTGAGTTTCTTCAGCCCCAGCATTTT,CASWGLEFLQPQHF,few,TRBV19,TRBJ1-5,NA
TGTGCCAGTAGTATTACCGGGGAACCTAATGAAAAACTGTTTTTT,CASSITGEPNEKLFF,NA,TRBV19,TRBJ1-4,NA
TGCGCCAGCAGCCCGGAGGCTAGCACAGATACGCAGTATTTT,CASSPEASTDTQYF,NA,TRBV5-1,TRBJ2-3,NA
TGTGCCAGCAGTGGGCCTAGCACCGCAACTAATGAAAAACTGTTTTTT,CASSGPSTATNEKLFF,NA,TRBV2,TRBJ1-4,NA
TGTGCCAGCAGCGAACAGGCGGACCCCCAGCCCCAGCATTTT,CASSEQADPQPQHF,few,TRBV9,TRBJ1-5,NA
TGTGCCACCCGGACAGGGGAGTACGAGCAGTACTTC,CATRTGEYEQYF,NA,TRBV6-5,TRBJ2-7,TRBD1
TGTGCCAGCAGCCCCGAGCGGGAGGCTAGATACGAGCAGTACTTC,CASSPEREARYEQYF,NA,TRBV7-9,TRBJ2-7,TRBD2
TGTGCCAGCAGTTTATCGGGGGGGAAAGAGACCCAGTACTTC,CASSLSGGKETQYF,NA,TRBV27,TRBJ2-5,TRBD2
TGTGCCAGCAGTTCCCCCGGGGAGGGGTCGTTTGGCTACACCTTC,CASSSPGEGSFGYTF,NA,TRBV28,TRBJ1-2,NA
TGTGCCAGCAGCTTGGACAGGGGCTTTCAGCCCCAGCATTTT,CASSLDRGFQPQHF,once,TRBV7-2,TRBJ1-5,TRBD1
TGTGCCAGCAGCTCCTCGGTCGCGGGGGGAGCTTTGGAGACCCAGTACTTC,CASSSSVAGGALETQYF,NA,TRBV7-2,TRBJ2-5,TRBD2
TGTGCCAGCAGGGCGCGGGGGGTCCAAGAGACCCAGTACTTC,CASRARGVQETQYF,NA,TRBV7-2,TRBJ2-5,TRBD2
TGTGCCAGCAGTTATGGGACTAGCAGATACAATGAGCAGTTCTTC,CASSYGTSRYNEQFF,once,TRBV6-5,TRBJ2-1,TRBD2
TGTGCCAGCAGTAGTTTGACAGGGTTGGGGGGCAATGAGCAGTTCTTC,CASSSLTGLGGNEQFF,few,TRBV2,TRBJ2-1,NA
TGTGCCAGCAGTGAGGGGACCCAGTACTTC,CASSEGTQYF,NA,TRBV2,TRBJ2-5,NA
TGTGCCAGCAGTTTAAGGACAGCCCGAGGCGAAAAACTGTTTTTT,CASSLRTARGEKLFF,NA,TRBV28,TRBJ1-4,NA
TGTGCCAGCAGCTTAAGACGGCAGCAAGAGACCCAGTACTTC,CASSLRRQQETQYF,NA,TRBV7-2,TRBJ2-5,NA
TGCAGCGTTGGGGGCACTGAAGCTTTCTTT,CSVGGTEAFF,few,TRBV29-1,TRBJ1-1,NA
TGTGCCTGGTCAATAGCGAGCAATCAGCCCCAGCATTTT,CAWSIASNQPQHF,NA,TRBV30,TRBJ1-5,NA
TGTGCCAGCAGTTTGCAGGGGTATCAGCCCCAGCATTTT,CASSLQGYQPQHF,NA,TRBV28,TRBJ1-5,NA
TGTGCCAGCAGTGCAGATAGGACTAGCGGGGTGGGCACAGATACGCAGTATTTT,CASSADRTSGVGTDTQYF,NA,TRBV6-1,TRBJ2-3,TRBD2
TGTGCCAGCAGCCCGGAATTCCATAATTCACCCCTCCACTTT,CASSPEFHNSPLHF,NA,TRBV14,TRBJ1-6,NA
TGTGCCAGCAGTTCACCGGGACAGGGGACCGTCTATGGCTACACCTTC,CASSSPGQGTVYGYTF,NA,TRBV28,TRBJ1-2,TRBD1
TGTGCCAGTAGTAGACAGGGTGGCTATGGCTACACCTTC,CASSRQGGYGYTF,few,TRBV19,TRBJ1-2,TRBD1
TGTGCCAGCAGCAGGGACGGCTTTAACTATGGCTACACCTTC,CASSRDGFNYGYTF,NA,TRBV5-4,TRBJ1-2,NA
TGTGCCAGCAGTTTAGGACAGGGCCCTAGCTCCTACAATGAGCAGTTCTTC,CASSLGQGPSSYNEQFF,NA,TRBV27,TRBJ2-1,TRBD1
TGTGCCAGCAGCTTAGGGTTAAGCAATCAGCCCCAGCATTTT,CASSLGLSNQPQHF,NA,TRBV7-9,TRBJ1-5,NA
TGTGCCAGCAGCTTGGGGACAGGCAAAAACATTCAGTACTTC,CASSLGTGKNIQYF,once,TRBV5-8,TRBJ2-4,TRBD1
TGTGCCAGCAGCTTAAGTACGGGCCTCGGACAAGAGACCCAGTACTTC,CASSLSTGLGQETQYF,NA,TRBV7-2,TRBJ2-5,NA
TGTGCCAGCAGCCCCGGCGACAGGGAGTACAATGAGCAGTTCTTC,CASSPGDREYNEQFF,NA,TRBV7-7,TRBJ2-1,TRBD1
TGTGCCAGCAGCTCCCTAGGGCAGGGGGTCTACAATGAGCAGTTCTTC,CASSSLGQGVYNEQFF,NA,TRBV7-2,TRBJ2-1,TRBD1
TGTGCCAGTAGCCACGACAGGTTTGGCTACACCTTC,CASSHDRFGYTF,NA,TRBV19,TRBJ1-2,NA
TGTGCCAGCAGCTTGGGGGGAGTCGGAGGCAATCAGCCCCAGCATTTT,CASSLGGVGGNQPQHF,NA,TRBV5-4,TRBJ1-5,NA
TGTGCCAGCAGCCCACCCGCCACAGATACGCAGTATTTT,CASSPPATDTQYF,NA,TRBV28,TRBJ2-3,NA
TGTGCCAGCAGCTTGGCTTCGGACAGCAGCACAGATACGCAGTATTTT,CASSLASDSSTDTQYF,NA,TRBV5-6,TRBJ2-3,NA
TGTGCCAGCAGCCCACGGACAGGGTCCTACGAGCAGTACTTC,CASSPRTGSYEQYF,few,TRBV14,TRBJ2-7,TRBD1
TGCGCCAGCAGCCGCCTTAGCGGGAGGGGCGAGCAGTACTTC,CASSRLSGRGEQYF,NA,TRBV4-3,TRBJ2-7,TRBD2
TGCAGCGTTACAGGGAGACAGACCATGAACACTGAAGCTTTCTTT,CSVTGRQTMNTEAFF,NA,TRBV29-1,TRBJ1-1,NA
TGCGCCAGCAGTTTAAGTTGGGGAACATACAATGAGCAGTTCTTC,CASSLSWGTYNEQFF,NA,TRBV4-1,TRBJ2-1,NA
TGTGCCAGCAGCAGGGGACAGTCCAACACTGAAGCTTTCTTT,CASSRGQSNTEAFF,NA,TRBV5-4,TRBJ1-1,TRBD1
TGTGCCAGCAGTTTATGGGGTCGGAGAAACACTGAAGCTTTCTTT,CASSLWGRRNTEAFF,NA,TRBV28,TRBJ1-1,NA